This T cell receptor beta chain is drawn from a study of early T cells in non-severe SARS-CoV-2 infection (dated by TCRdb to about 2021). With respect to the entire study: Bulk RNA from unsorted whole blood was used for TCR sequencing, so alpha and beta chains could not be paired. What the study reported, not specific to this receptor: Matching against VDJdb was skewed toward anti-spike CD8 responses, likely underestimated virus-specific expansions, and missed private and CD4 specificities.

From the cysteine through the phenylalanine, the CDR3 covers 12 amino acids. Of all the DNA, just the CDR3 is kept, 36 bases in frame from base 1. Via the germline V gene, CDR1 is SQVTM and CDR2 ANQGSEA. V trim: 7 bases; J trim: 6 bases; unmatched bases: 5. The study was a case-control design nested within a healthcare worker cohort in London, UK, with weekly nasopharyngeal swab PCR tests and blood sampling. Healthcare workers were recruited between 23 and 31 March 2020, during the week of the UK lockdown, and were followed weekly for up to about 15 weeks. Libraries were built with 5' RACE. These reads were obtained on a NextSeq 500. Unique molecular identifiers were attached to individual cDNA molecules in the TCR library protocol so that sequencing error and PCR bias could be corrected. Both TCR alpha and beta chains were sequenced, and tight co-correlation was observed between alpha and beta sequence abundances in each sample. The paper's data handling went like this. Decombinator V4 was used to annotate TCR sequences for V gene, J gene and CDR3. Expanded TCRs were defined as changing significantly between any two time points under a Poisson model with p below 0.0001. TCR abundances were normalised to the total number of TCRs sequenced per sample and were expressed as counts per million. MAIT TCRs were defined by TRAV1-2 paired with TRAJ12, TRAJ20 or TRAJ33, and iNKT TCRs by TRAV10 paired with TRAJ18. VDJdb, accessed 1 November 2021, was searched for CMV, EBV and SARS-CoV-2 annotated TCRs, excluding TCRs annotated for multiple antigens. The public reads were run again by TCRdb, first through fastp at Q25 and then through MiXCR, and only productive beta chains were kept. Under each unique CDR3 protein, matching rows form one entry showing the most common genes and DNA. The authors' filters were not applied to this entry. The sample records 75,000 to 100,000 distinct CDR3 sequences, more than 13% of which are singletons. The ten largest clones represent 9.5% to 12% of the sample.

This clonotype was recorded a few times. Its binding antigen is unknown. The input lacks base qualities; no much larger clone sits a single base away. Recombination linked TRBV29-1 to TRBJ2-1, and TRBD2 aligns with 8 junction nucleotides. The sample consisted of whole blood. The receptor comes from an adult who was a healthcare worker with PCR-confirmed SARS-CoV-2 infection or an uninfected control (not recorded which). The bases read TGCAGCGCTAGACTAGCGCGCAATGAGCAGTTCTTC. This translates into CSARLARNEQFF.